The 16 T cell receptor beta chains below all came from one sample that was sequenced in a study of blood T cell repertoires in COVID-19. Here immunoSEQ multiplex PCR was the method, and the copy in TCRdb shows in-frame clones only, minus some. Counted here are approximately 89,000 clones, more than 60% occurring once; the ten biggest clones make up less than 60%. The specimen was peripheral blood. These receptors came from a human donor in a cohort sampled during active COVID-19.

The gene calls are TRBV10-3 and TRBJ1-5; TRBD1 matches at 8 bases. V shed 6 bases and J 8 bases; nucleotides not matched to a gene: 6. The CDR3 length is 13 residues. Germline-derived CDR1 and CDR2 are ENHRY and SYGVKD. CDR3 protein: CAIRDRASEPQHF. CDR3 sequence (DNA): TGTGCCATCAGGGACAGGGCCTCGGAGCCCCAGCATTTT.

This clone was seen once. The chain couples TRBV28 to TRBJ2-5, with 13 bases fitting TRBD2. V was pared by 6 bases and J by 5 bases, with 9 bases of the junction left unmatched. Germline V CDR1 and CDR2: MDHEN, SYDVKM. CDR3 length: 16 residues. CDR3 coding DNA: TGTGCCAGCAGCCAACTAGCGGGAGGGAACAGGGAGACCCAGTACTTC. It encodes CASSQLAGGNRETQYF.

This clone was counted between two and nine times. J is TRBJ1-1 and V is TRBV6-5; 10 bases align to TRBD1. CDR3 size: 13 residues. In germline, CDR1 is MNHEY, CDR2 SVGAGI. The junction had 2 bases not matched to a gene; V was cut back by 6 bases and J by 4 bases. The CDR3 region has the DNA TGTGCCAGCAGCCGACAGGGGGCCACTGAAGCTTTCTTT. This gives the protein CASSRQGATEAFF.

The V call is TRBV7-3, the J call TRBJ2-5, with 11 bases matching TRBD1. Germline V gene sequence: CDR1 SGHTA, CDR2 FQGTGA. The CDR3 length is 15 residues. The V and J ends lost 5 bases and 4 bases, in that order; junction bases with no gene match: 6. CDR3 sequence: CASSVGQGARETQYF. The CDR3 bases are TGTGCCAGCAGCGTCGGACAGGGGGCTAGAGAGACCCAGTACTTC. Together with reference TRBV7-3 and TRBJ2-5, the CDR3 gives the full variable domain: GAGVSQTPSNKVTEKGKYVELRCDPISGHTALYWYRQSLGQGPEFLIYFQGTGAADDSGLPNDRFFAVRPEGSVSTLKIQRTERGDSAVYLCASSVGQGARETQYFGPGTRLLVL.

The chain's CDR3 is CASSSEIASEQYF. CDR3 nucleotides: TGTGCCAGCAGCTCCGAGATCGCTAGCGAGCAGTACTTC. This rearrangement joins TRBV11-2 to TRBJ2-7; D not certain. Trimming removed 4 bases from V and 6 bases from J, with 13 bases in between. The V gene's germline CDR1 is SGHAT and CDR2 FQNNGV. The CDR3 is 13 amino acids.

The chain recombines TRBV7-8 with TRBJ2-7; 7 nucleotides match TRBD1. V was clipped by 7 bases and J by 3 bases; unmatched bases: 9. The CDR3 extends over 14 amino acids. CDR1 SGHVS and CDR2 FQNEAQ come from the germline V gene. The CDR3 sequence is CASTTGQNLYEQYF. The CDR3, as DNA: TGTGCCAGCACCACGGGACAGAACCTCTACGAGCAGTACTTC.

The chain recombines TRBV7-2 with TRBJ2-7; D call uncertain. The CDR3 covers 13 residues. V lost 6 bases and J 1 base, leaving 10 bases between the germline ends. CDR1 SGHTA and CDR2 FQGNSA come from the germline V gene. In DNA, the CDR3 is TGTGCCAGCAGGCACCCACAATCCTACGAGCAGTACTTC. Its translation is CASRHPQSYEQYF. Full variable domain (remainder filled in from reference TRBV7-2 and TRBJ2-7): GAGVSQSPSNKVTEKGKDVELRCDPISGHTALYWYRQSLGQGLEFLIYFQGNSAPDKSGLPSDRFSAERTGGSVSTLTIQRTQQEDSAVYLCASRHPQSYEQYFGPGTRLTVT.

The chain has TRBV27 and TRBJ1-5; 7 bases map to TRBD1. CDR1 is MNHEY, CDR2 SMNVEV, per germline (reference sequence). This CDR3 has 14 amino acids. With 6 bases clipped from V and 7 bases from J, the junction kept 9 bases outside the gene matches. CDR3 amino acids: CASSLTGYGQPQHF. The CDR3 DNA reads TGTGCCAGCAGCCTGACAGGGTATGGGCAGCCCCAGCATTTT.

A few counts support this clone. V usage is TRBV28 and J usage is TRBJ1-6; a weak D match, TRBD1 (6 bases). The V and J ends lost 5 bases and 10 bases respectively, with 12 bases between them. Germline CDR1 MDHEN, CDR2 SYDVKM. There are 13 residues in the CDR3. The CDR3 region has the DNA TGTGCCAGCAGTCCTGGGGGCGGGTCACCCCTCCACTTT. Its protein product is CASSPGGGSPLHF.

The chain uses TRBV12-2 and TRBJ2-7; the table's D call TRBD1 went unverified against the DNA. TRBV12-2 represents a pseudogene. There are 15 residues in the CDR3. The CDR3 nucleotides are TGTGCAAGTCGCTTAGTTGAGACAGGGTATAACGAGCAGTACTTC. It specifies CASRLVETGYNEQYF.

The chain carries TRBV4-2 and TRBJ1-6; 8 nucleotides match TRBD1. Germline values: CDR1 LGHNA, CDR2 YNFKEQ. V gave up 4 bases and J gave up 8 bases; unmatched junction bases: 10. The CDR3 runs 16 residues. The CDR3 is CASSPTGGSVYSPLHF. Here the CDR3 DNA reads TGTGCCAGCAGCCCCACAGGGGGAAGTGTTTATTCACCCCTCCACTTT.

The rearrangement links TRBV5-4 to TRBJ2-5; a possible D gene is TRBD2 (6 bases). The CDR3 is made up of 13 amino acids. Trimming stripped 4 bases from V and 0 bases from J, with 7 bases between. Per the germline V gene, CDR1 is SGHNT and CDR2 is YYREEE (reference sequence). CDR3 sequence reads: CASSAGNQETQYF. The CDR3 coding sequence is TGTGCCAGCAGCGCGGGAAACCAAGAGACCCAGTACTTC.

The chain is built from TRBV18 and TRBJ2-7; TRBD1 aligns across 7 bases. CDR1 and CDR2 from the germline V gene are KGHSH and LQKENI. The CDR3 sequence is 16 residues long. Trimming at V came to 1 base and at J to 6 bases, leaving 12 bases not matched to a gene. As DNA, the CDR3 is TGTGCCAGCTCACCACTAGGACAGGCAAACTCGGGCGAGCAGTACTTC. Translating gives CASSPLGQANSGEQYF. The entire variable domain, with the rest obtained from reference TRBV18 and TRBJ2-7, is as follows: NAGVMQNPRHLVRRRGQEARLRCSPMKGHSHVYWYRQLPEEGLKFMVYLQKENIIDESGMPKERFSAEFPKEGPSILRIQQVVRGDSAAYFCASSPLGQANSGEQYFGPGTRLTVT.

V and J are TRBV3-1 (or the pseudogene TRBV3-2) and TRBJ2-3; tentatively, D is TRBD2 (6 bases). CDR3 length: 15 amino acids. Looked up from germline, CDR1 is LGHDT and CDR2 is YNNKEL (reference sequence). The V end was cut by 0 bases, the J end by 5 bases, with 12 bases between. The CDR3 loop is CASSQEIWRGDTQYF. The DNA for the CDR3 is TGTGCCAGCAGCCAAGAGATTTGGCGGGGAGATACGCAGTATTTT.

The V call is TRBV2, the J call TRBJ2-7; D gene unclear. The V end lost 5 bases, the J end lost 0 bases, and 11 bases lay between the germline ends. The germline gives CDR1 SNHLY, CDR2 FYNNEI. The CDR3 length is 14 residues. In DNA form, the CDR3 reads TGTGCCAGCAGTCTCGGGTGGCGCTCCTACGAGCAGTACTTC. Residues: CASSLGWRSYEQYF.

The chain links TRBV27 to TRBJ2-7, with D maybe TRBD2 (5 bases). V gave up 2 bases and J gave up 3 bases, with 8 bases separating them. Germline CDR1 is MNHEY and CDR2 is SMNVEV (reference sequence). CDR3 length: 13 amino acids. CDR3 amino acids: CASSLQEDYEQYF. Written as DNA, the CDR3 is TGTGCCAGCAGTTTACAGGAGGACTACGAGCAGTACTTC.